This T cell receptor (beta chain) was sequenced during a study of human T cells and chemical hapten exposure. Study background: Slight volume differences across pooled libraries mainly accounted for varying per-sample TCR yields.

TCRdb re-analysed the RACE reads in MiXCR, keeping a single row per CDR3 protein. Of under 50,000 distinct CDR3 sequences listed, roughly an eighth are singletons. For this clonotype: Its specificity is unknown.

Study-wide findings and caveats: Patch test score was positively correlated with the counts of PT1 expanded TCRs.

The sample's time point: patch test 3, about 24 weeks after DPC sensitization. Sample treatment: therapeutic diphenylcyclopropenone sensitization with weekly scalp DPC. Unfractionated whole blood was the source from which total RNA was extracted. CDR1 is MNHEY, CDR2 SMNVEV, per germline (reference sequence). This CDR3 has 14 amino acids. J gave up 4 bases and V 6 bases, and 7 bases lay outside the gene matches. The rearrangement joins TRBV27 to TRBJ2-7; 9 nucleotides agree with TRBD1. The sample consisted of whole blood, taken in connection with sensitization to the hapten diphenylcyclopropenone (DPC). The TCR comes from a woman aged 40-49 years with alopecia areata. Some clones in this sample may be carry-over from other donors' samples. The CDR3 DNA reads as TGTGCCAGCAGCAACCGGGACAGGGTTTACGAGCAGTACTTC. Its protein product is CASSNRDRVYEQYF.